Each of the 17 T cell receptor beta chains below was sequenced from the same sample in a study of blood T cell repertoires in COVID-19. Generated by immunoSEQ multiplex PCR, the TCRdb table keeps only in-frame clones and is missing some. The sample has 290,000 or so clones, nearly 90% seen once. The sequenced sample consisted of PBMCs or T cells enriched from blood (not recorded which). Source of these receptors: a woman younger than 30 with acute COVID-19.

The chain uses TRBV5-1 and TRBJ1-2; no clear D gene. Germline loops: CDR1 SGHRS, CDR2 YFSETQ. There are 15 residues in the CDR3. Deletions cut 4 bases from V and 0 bases from J, with 13 bases between. The CDR3 loop is CASSRGGDPNYGYTF. CDR3 DNA sequence: TGCGCCAGCAGCCGAGGCGGGGATCCTAACTATGGCTACACCTTC.

CDR3: CASSLGQGWSTEAFF. CDR3 nucleotide sequence: TGTGCCAGCAGTTTAGGACAGGGTTGGAGCACTGAAGCTTTCTTT. This chain joins TRBV28 and TRBJ1-1, with TRBD1 identical over 8 bases. CDR1 and CDR2 from the germline V gene are MDHEN and SYDVKM. The CDR3 length is 15 residues. J gave up 4 bases and V 2 bases, and 6 bases lay outside the gene matches. Using reference TRBV28 and TRBJ1-1 for the parts outside the CDR3, the full variable domain is DVKVTQSSRYLVKRTGEKVFLECVQDMDHENMFWYRQDPGLGLRLIYFSYDVKMKEKGDIPEGYSVSREKKERFSLILESASTNQTSMYLCASSLGQGWSTEAFFGQGTRLTVV.

V and J are TRBV5-1 and TRBJ2-7; perhaps TRBD2 as D (5 bases). The length of the CDR3 is 16 residues. V shed 0 bases and J shed 0 bases, with 13 bases lying between them. Germline CDR1 and CDR2: SGHRS and YFSETQ. In DNA form, the CDR3 reads TGCGCCAGCAGCTTGGAGATAGTAGCGAGCTCCTACGAGCAGTACTTC. It translates to CASSLEIVASSYEQYF.

V gene TRBV2 combines with J gene TRBJ2-2; 7 bases map to TRBD2. V was pared by 8 bases and J by 7 bases, with 19 bases of the junction left unmatched. CDR1 SNHLY and CDR2 FYNNEI come from the germline V gene. The CDR3 contains 17 residues. DNA for the CDR3: TGTGCCAGCGAATTCGGGGGAGCGGGACCTGACAACGGGGAGCTGTTTTTT. Translating gives CASEFGGAGPDNGELFF.

The V gene is TRBV2, the J gene TRBJ1-1, with 11 bases lining up with TRBD1. The CDR3 consists of 18 residues. The V gene's germline CDR1 is SNHLY and CDR2 FYNNEI. V was clipped by 1 base and J by 3 bases; unmatched bases: 10. The CDR3 loop is CASSEVRDRGSGDTEAFF. DNA for the CDR3: TGTGCCAGCAGTGAAGTCCGGGACAGGGGGTCCGGTGACACTGAAGCTTTCTTT.

This chain uses TRBV28 with TRBJ1-6; 8 bases are shared with TRBD1. Trimming cost V 7 bases and J 10 bases; bases outside gene matches: 9. In germline, CDR1 is MDHEN, CDR2 SYDVKM. The CDR3 runs 14 residues. For the CDR3, the DNA is TGTGCCAGCACCTTAACAGGGGGTTGGTCACCCCTCCACTTT. This gives the protein CASTLTGGWSPLHF.

The rearrangement uses TRBV6-5 and TRBJ2-1; 9 positions match TRBD1. Germline lookup yields CDR1 MNHEY and CDR2 SVGAGI. The length of the CDR3 is 13 residues. Unmatched junction bases numbered 5, after V lost 8 bases and J lost 6 bases. CDR3 coding DNA: TGTGCCAGCGGGCAGGACAGGGGCAATGAGCAGTTCTTC. Protein sequence: CASGQDRGNEQFF.

The rearrangement uses TRBV19 and TRBJ2-7; a possible D gene is TRBD2 (6 bases). CDR3 size: 15 residues. Germline values: CDR1 LNHDA, CDR2 SQIVND (reference sequence). V shed 7 bases and J shed 3 bases, with 19 bases lying between them. CDR3 sequence (DNA): TGTGCCAGTAAAGTGGCAACTAGCCCCTTCTACGAGCAGTACTTC. Its translation is CASKVATSPFYEQYF.

This sequence joins TRBV28 and TRBJ1-2; 10 positions agree with TRBD1. The J segment lost 5 bases and the V segment lost 6 bases, leaving 6 bases of the junction unmatched. The CDR3 extends over 14 amino acids. Germline CDR1 reads MDHEN; CDR2 reads SYDVKM. The CDR3 DNA sequence: TGTGCCAGCAGGCCGGGGACAGGGGTATATGGCTACACCTTC. Translated, it gives CASRPGTGVYGYTF.

The CDR3 bases are TGTGCCAGCAGCGAAGGAACAGGTCAGCCCCAGCATTTT. This translates into CASSEGTGQPQHF. This rearrangement joins TRBV25-1 to TRBJ1-5, with D possibly TRBD1 on 5 matching bases. In germline, CDR1 is MGHDK, CDR2 SYGVNS. V shed 6 bases and J shed 6 bases, with 12 bases lying between them. The CDR3 consists of 13 residues.

This clone was observed a single time. The chain uses TRBV13 and TRBJ2-1; TRBD2 matches at 11 bases. The CDR3 runs 15 residues. In germline, CDR1 is PRHDT, CDR2 FYEKMQ (reference sequence). The V and J ends lost 1 base and 6 bases, in that order; junction bases with no gene match: 2. CDR3 sequence (DNA): TGTGCCAGCAGCTTAGTAGCGGGAGGGCTCAATGAGCAGTTCTTC. This translates into CASSLVAGGLNEQFF.

The rearrangement links TRBV11-2 to TRBJ1-2, with TRBD1 matching 7 bases. With 1 base clipped from V and 8 bases from J, the junction kept 10 bases outside the gene matches. Germline CDR1 is SGHAT and CDR2 is FQNNGV. The CDR3 has 15 amino acids. CDR3 region: CASSLGTGGTFGYTF. The CDR3 nucleotides read TGTGCCAGCAGCTTAGGGACAGGCGGTACGTTCGGCTACACCTTC.

This sequence joins TRBV28 and TRBJ1-4; D is perhaps TRBD1 (6 bases). This CDR3 contains 14 residues. From germline, CDR1 is MDHEN and CDR2 SYDVKM. Trimming took off 4 bases at V and 3 bases at J, with 9 bases between the two ends. The CDR3 loop reads CASSSGQSNEKLFF. The CDR3 DNA follows: TGTGCCAGCAGTTCCGGACAGTCTAATGAAAAACTGTTTTTT.

The chain carries TRBV7-9 and TRBJ1-1, with D perhaps matching TRBD1 (5 bases). The V end lost 5 bases, the J end lost 6 bases, and 13 bases lay between the germline ends. This CDR3 has 13 amino acids. The germline V gene has CDR1 SEHNR and CDR2 FQNEAQ (reference sequence). CDR3 DNA: TGTGCCAGCAGCGATACAGGTTCCGCTGAAGCTTTCTTT. Translation: CASSDTGSAEAFF.

The CDR3 region has the DNA TGTGCCAGCAGCTTGTCCGGCGGTATAGCCAAAAACATTCAGTACTTC. It yields the protein CASSLSGGIAKNIQYF. This rearrangement joins TRBV5-4 to TRBJ2-4; no firm D call. CDR1 is SGHNT, CDR2 YYREEE, per germline (reference sequence). The CDR3 has 16 residues. V was shortened by 1 base and J by 0 bases, with 11 bases between the two germline ends. Complete variable domain (other parts from reference TRBV5-4 and TRBJ2-4): ETGVTQSPTHLIKTRGQQVTLRCSSQSGHNTVSWYQQALGQGPQFIFQYYREEENGRGNFPPRFSGLQFPNYSSELNVNALELDDSALYLCASSLSGGIAKNIQYFGAGTRLSVL.

The chain has TRBV3-1 (or the pseudogene TRBV3-2) and TRBJ1-2; the D is unclear. The CDR3 consists of 14 residues. Germline V lookup: CDR1 LGHDT, CDR2 YNNKEL (reference sequence). V was cut by 0 bases and J by 8 bases, with 13 bases left in between. CDR3 nucleotides: TGTGCCAGCAGCCAAGAGGGCAGAACCGGCGGCTACACCTTC. Protein product: CASSQEGRTGGYTF.

The V and J genes are TRBV6-5 and TRBJ2-7; D is unclear. Germline CDR1 MNHEY, CDR2 SVGAGI. This CDR3 has 14 amino acids. Trimming shortened V by 6 bases and J by 2 bases, and 14 bases separated the two germline ends. The CDR3 bases are TGTGCCAGCAGCTGGTCAAGCGAAACCTACGAGCAGTACTTC. It specifies CASSWSSETYEQYF.